The clone carrying this T cell receptor beta chain showed up just a few times. TCRdb keeps only in-frame clones here, not all; method: immunoSEQ multiplex PCR. Of tens of thousands of clones listed, approximately 80% are singletons. This entry belongs to a study of blood T cell repertoires in COVID-19. This TCR was recovered from a woman aged 60-70 years with acute or convalescent COVID-19. The source material was peripheral blood.

CDR3 sequence (DNA): TGTGCCAGCAGCTTGGGGGGCCTCCCCGGCACTGAAGCTTTCTTT. It codes for CASSLGGLPGTEAFF. The rearrangement links TRBV5-5 to TRBJ1-1; the D gene is possibly TRBD1 (5 bases). Trimming removed 0 bases at V and 4 bases at J, with 13 bases between. The germline CDR1 and CDR2 sequences are SGHKS and YYEKEE (reference sequence). This CDR3 comprises 15 residues.